One sample yielded the 14 T cell receptor beta chains listed below, sequenced in a study of cytomegalovirus exposure and HLA in healthy donors. 60 Vbeta and 13 Jbeta primers were used in PCR. Here immunoSEQ multiplex PCR was the method, and the copy in TCRdb shows in-frame clones only, minus some. The table lists about 210,000 clones. Sequencing used PBMCs. The source is a woman in her twenties or thirties in good health and CMV-seropositive.

This chain joins TRBV5-5 and TRBJ2-1; 9 positions match TRBD2. Per germline, CDR1 SGHKS and CDR2 YYEKEE (reference sequence). Germline trimming cut 4 bases from V and 5 bases from J; bases unmatched to any gene: 13. The CDR3 is 17 residues long. CDR3 nucleotide sequence: TGTGCCAGCAGCCACCAGCGCGGGAGGGCCTCTAACAATGAGCAGTTCTTC. Its translation: CASSHQRGRASNNEQFF.

V is TRBV5-6 and J is TRBJ1-1, with D maybe TRBD1 (5 bases). The CDR3 covers 16 residues. Trimming removed 0 bases at V and 3 bases at J, with 15 bases between. Germline V CDR1 and CDR2: SGHDT, YYEEEE. CDR3 nucleotide sequence: TGTGCCAGCAGCTTGGCGGGGGGTTTTGAGGACACTGAAGCTTTCTTT. It encodes CASSLAGGFEDTEAFF.

This sequence joins TRBV6-1 and TRBJ1-1; tentatively, D is TRBD1 (5 bases). CDR3 size: 14 residues. V was pared by 7 bases and J by 0 bases, with 12 bases between. Per germline, CDR1 MNHNS and CDR2 SASEGT. CDR3 bases: TGTGCCAGCAACCGGGGGATAGTGAACACTGAAGCTTTCTTT. Encoded protein: CASNRGIVNTEAFF.

The V call is TRBV18, the J call TRBJ2-3; D gene ambiguous. Between the trimmed V and J ends, which lost 2 bases and 0 bases, there was a span of 6 bases. The CDR3 is 14 amino acids. CDR1 KGHSH and CDR2 LQKENI come from the germline V gene. CDR3 DNA: TGTGCCAGCTCACCAGAGACTAGCACAGATACGCAGTATTTT. Its translation: CASSPETSTDTQYF.

The chain employs TRBV18 and TRBJ1-2; D is possibly TRBD1 (5 bases). Germline CDR1 reads KGHSH; CDR2 reads LQKENI. Trimming cost V 6 bases and J 4 bases, with 15 bases left between them. The CDR3 has 14 residues. CDR3 in amino acids: CASSGDSRSYGYTF. CDR3 sequence (DNA): TGTGCCAGCTCCGGTGACAGCAGGAGCTATGGCTACACCTTC.

J is TRBJ2-4 and V is TRBV18; no reliable D call. Germline CDR1 KGHSH, CDR2 LQKENI. The CDR3 has 15 amino acids. V lost 3 bases and J 0 bases, leaving 9 bases between the germline ends. The CDR3: CASSPPLLAKNIQYF. The DNA for the CDR3 is TGTGCCAGCTCACCCCCTCTTCTAGCCAAAAACATTCAGTACTTC.

The V call is TRBV4-1, the J call TRBJ2-2; 7 nucleotides match TRBD2. This CDR3 spans 15 amino acids. Per germline, CDR1 MGHRA and CDR2 YSYEKL. With V trimmed by 2 bases and J by 6 bases, 6 bases remained unmatched. The CDR3 protein is CASSQLAALAGELFF. DNA of the CDR3: TGCGCCAGCAGCCAACTAGCGGCCTTGGCCGGGGAGCTGTTTTTT.

The rearrangement joins TRBV11-2 to TRBJ2-2; TRBD2 agrees at 7 bases. CDR1 and CDR2 (germline): SGHAT, FQNNGV. This CDR3 is 17 amino acids long. Trimming removed 2 bases from V and 1 base from J; junction bases left unmatched: 7. DNA for the CDR3: TGTGCCAGCAGCTTAAAGGCTCTAGCGGTGAACACCGGGGAGCTGTTTTTT. Amino acid sequence: CASSLKALAVNTGELFF.

The chain has TRBV6-5 and TRBJ2-7; 8 bases align to TRBD1. J gave up 3 bases and V 3 bases, and 7 bases lay outside the gene matches. Germline V lookup: CDR1 MNHEY, CDR2 SVGAGI. The CDR3 covers 15 residues. The CDR3 nucleotides read TGTGCCAGCAGTTATCAGGACGGACAGGGCTACGAGCAGTACTTC. This codes for CASSYQDGQGYEQYF.

The chain joins TRBV28 to TRBJ1-5; TRBD1 might be the D (6 bases). The germline gives CDR1 MDHEN, CDR2 SYDVKM. The V and J ends lost 7 bases and 6 bases respectively, with 16 bases between them. This CDR3 is 14 amino acids long. The CDR3 DNA reads TGTGCCAGCACCCTACTGGGGGCGGGTCAGCCCCAGCATTTT. Translating it yields CASTLLGAGQPQHF.

This chain connects TRBV21-1 to TRBJ2-1; the tabulated D call, TRBD2, remains unverified against the DNA. TRBV21-1 is a pseudogene segment. The CDR3 consists of 18 residues. The DNA for the CDR3 is TGTGCCAGCAGCAAAGGAAGGGCCGGGAGCGGGGGCTACAATGAGCAGTTCTTC. Encoded protein: CASSKGRAGSGGYNEQFF.

The genes are TRBV5-3 and TRBJ2-7; tentatively, D is TRBD1 (6 bases). TRBV5-3 is identified as an open reading frame with a role that is uncertain. Trimming left V 1 base short and J 4 bases short, with 15 bases between. The CDR3 has 15 amino acids. The DNA for the CDR3 is TGTGCCAGAAGCTTGACAGGGTCCCTTTCTTACGAGCAGTACTTC. This codes for CARSLTGSLSYEQYF.

About this clone: The same CDR3 is also encoded by other DNA sequences in this sample. The CDR3 loop is CASSPGQGNTEAFF. CDR3 nucleotides: TGTGCCAGCTCACCGGGACAGGGAAACACTGAAGCTTTCTTT. The chain is built from TRBV18 and TRBJ1-1, with 9 bases that match TRBD1. The length of the CDR3 is 14 residues. Per germline, CDR1 KGHSH and CDR2 LQKENI. Trimming at V came to 3 bases and at J to 2 bases, leaving 1 base not matched to a gene.

The genes are TRBV4-3 and TRBJ2-7; possible D gene TRBD1, 6 bases. Germline V gives CDR1 LGHNA, CDR2 YSLEER. V was cut by 0 bases and J by 3 bases, with 12 bases left in between. CDR3 length equals 15 residues. CDR3 DNA: TGCGCCAGCAGCCAAGATAGCAGGGGCCTCTACGAGCAGTACTTC. This sequence encodes CASSQDSRGLYEQYF.